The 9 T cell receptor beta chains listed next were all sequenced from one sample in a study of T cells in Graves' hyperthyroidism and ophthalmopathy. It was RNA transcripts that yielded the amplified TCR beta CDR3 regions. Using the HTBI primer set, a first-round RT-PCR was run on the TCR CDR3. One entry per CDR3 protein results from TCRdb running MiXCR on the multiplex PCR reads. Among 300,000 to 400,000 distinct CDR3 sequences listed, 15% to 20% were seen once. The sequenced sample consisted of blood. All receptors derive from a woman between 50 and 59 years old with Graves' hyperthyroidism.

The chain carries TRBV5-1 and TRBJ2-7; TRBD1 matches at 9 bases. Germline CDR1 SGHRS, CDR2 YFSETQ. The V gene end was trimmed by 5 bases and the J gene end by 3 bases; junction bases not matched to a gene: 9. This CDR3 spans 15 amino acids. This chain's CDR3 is CASRNGTGRFYEQYF. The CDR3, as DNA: TGCGCCAGCAGAAACGGGACAGGGCGTTTCTACGAGCAGTACTTC.

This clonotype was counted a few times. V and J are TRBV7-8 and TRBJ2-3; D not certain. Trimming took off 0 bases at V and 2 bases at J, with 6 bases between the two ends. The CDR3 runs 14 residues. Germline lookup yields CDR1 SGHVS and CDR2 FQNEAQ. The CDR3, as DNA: TGTGCCAGCAGCTTAGCTGCGGACACAGATACGCAGTATTTT. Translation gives CASSLAADTDTQYF.

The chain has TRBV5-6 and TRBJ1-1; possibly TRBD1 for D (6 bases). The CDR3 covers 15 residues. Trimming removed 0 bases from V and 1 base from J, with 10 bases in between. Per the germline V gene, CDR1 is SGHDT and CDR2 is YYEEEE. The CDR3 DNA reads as TGTGCCAGCAGCTTGGGCCAGACAGGGAACACTGAAGCTTTCTTT. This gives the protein CASSLGQTGNTEAFF. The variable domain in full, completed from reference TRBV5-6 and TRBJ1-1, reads DAGVTQSPTHLIKTRGQQVTLRCSPKSGHDTVSWYQQALGQGPQFIFQYYEEEERQRGNFPDRFSGHQFPNYSSELNVNALLLGDSALYLCASSLGQTGNTEAFFGQGTRLTVV.

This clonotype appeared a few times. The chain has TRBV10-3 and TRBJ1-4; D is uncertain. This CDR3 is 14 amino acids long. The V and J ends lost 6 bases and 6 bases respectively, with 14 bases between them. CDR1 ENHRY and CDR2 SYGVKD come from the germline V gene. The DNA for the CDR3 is TGTGCCATCAGCCCGAACGGGTTCGATGAAAAACTGTTTTTT. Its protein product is CAISPNGFDEKLFF.

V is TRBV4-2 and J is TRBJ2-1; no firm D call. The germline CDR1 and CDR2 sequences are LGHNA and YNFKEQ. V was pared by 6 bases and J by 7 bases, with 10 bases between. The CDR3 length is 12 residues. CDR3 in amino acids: CASSPSGNEQFF. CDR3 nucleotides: TGTGCCAGCAGTCCTAGTGGGAATGAGCAGTTCTTC.

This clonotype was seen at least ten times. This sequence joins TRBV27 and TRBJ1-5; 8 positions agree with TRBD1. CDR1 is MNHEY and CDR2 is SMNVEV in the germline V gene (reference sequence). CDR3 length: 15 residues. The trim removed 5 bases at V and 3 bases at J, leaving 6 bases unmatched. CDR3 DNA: TGTGCCAGCAGTGCGGGGACAGGCATCAATCAGCCCCAGCATTTT. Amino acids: CASSAGTGINQPQHF.

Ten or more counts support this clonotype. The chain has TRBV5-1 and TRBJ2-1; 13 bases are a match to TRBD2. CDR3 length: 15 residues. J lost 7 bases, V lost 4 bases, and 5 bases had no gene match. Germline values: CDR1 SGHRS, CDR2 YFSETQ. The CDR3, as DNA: TGCGCCAGCAGCAGGGGACTAGCGGGGAATAATGAGCAGTTCTTC. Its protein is CASSRGLAGNNEQFF.

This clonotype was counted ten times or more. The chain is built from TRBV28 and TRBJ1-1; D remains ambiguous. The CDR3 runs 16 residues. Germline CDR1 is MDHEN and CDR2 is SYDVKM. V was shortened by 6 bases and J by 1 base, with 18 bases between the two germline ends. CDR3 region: CASSFGPRRANTEAFF. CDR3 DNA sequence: TGTGCCAGCAGCTTTGGGCCTCGGAGGGCGAACACTGAAGCTTTCTTT. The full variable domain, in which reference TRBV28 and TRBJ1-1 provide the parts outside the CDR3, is DVKVTQSSRYLVKRTGEKVFLECVQDMDHENMFWYRQDPGLGLRLIYFSYDVKMKEKGDIPEGYSVSREKKERFSLILESASTNQTSMYLCASSFGPRRANTEAFFGQGTRLTVV.

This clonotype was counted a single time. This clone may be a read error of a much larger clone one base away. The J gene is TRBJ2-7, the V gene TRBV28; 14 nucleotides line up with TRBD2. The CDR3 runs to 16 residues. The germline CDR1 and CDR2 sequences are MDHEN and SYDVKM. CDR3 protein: CASSGTSGRTFYERYF. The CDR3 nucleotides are TGTGCCAGCAGCGGGACTAGCGGGAGAACCTTCTACGAGCGGTACTTC.